These 22 T cell receptor beta chains were sequenced from one sample in a study of blood T cell repertoires in COVID-19. Profiled with immunoSEQ multiplex PCR; TCRdb holds only in-frame clones, not every one. Among around 70,000 clones listed, roughly 74% were seen once. Sequencing used peripheral blood. These receptors came from a human donor in a cohort sampled during active COVID-19.

This clone appeared a single time. This rearrangement joins TRBV7-6 to TRBJ1-3; possibly TRBD1 for D (6 bases). Germline V gives CDR1 SGHVS, CDR2 FNYEAQ. The CDR3 totals 16 residues. V was shortened by 5 bases and J by 2 bases, with 16 bases between the two germline ends. In DNA, the CDR3 is TGTGCCAGCAGCCCAGGGGTGGGAGAACCTGGAAACACCATATATTTT. Its protein is CASSPGVGEPGNTIYF. Full variable domain (missing parts from reference TRBV7-6 and TRBJ1-3): GAGVSQSPRYKVTKRGQDVALRCDPISGHVSLYWYRQALGQGPEFLTYFNYEAQQDKSGLPNDRFSAERPEGSISTLTIQRTEQRDSAMYRCASSPGVGEPGNTIYFGEGSWLTVV.

This clone was seen once. The gene calls are TRBV4-1 and TRBJ1-2; D call uncertain. The germline V gene has CDR1 MGHRA and CDR2 YSYEKL. This CDR3 spans 13 amino acids. Trimming left V 0 bases short and J 4 bases short, with 6 bases between. The CDR3 DNA is TGCGCCAGCAGCCAAGATATGTCCTATGGCTACACCTTC. Protein sequence: CASSQDMSYGYTF.

V and J are TRBV30 and TRBJ1-2; D is possibly TRBD1 (5 bases). The V end lost 3 bases, the J end lost 1 base, and 15 bases lay between the germline ends. CDR3 size: 15 residues. Germline V gene lookup returns CDR1 GTSNPN and CDR2 SVGIG (reference sequence). The CDR3 region has the DNA TGTGCCTGGAGGGAAACAGGAAATTTTAACTATGGCTACACCTTC. Its translation is CAWRETGNFNYGYTF.

This clone has more than one count but fewer than ten. The chain recombines TRBV27 with TRBJ2-7; D uncertain. The CDR3 consists of 14 residues. V was clipped by 0 bases and J by 1 base, with 7 bases between them. Germline assignment: CDR1 MNHEY and CDR2 SMNVEV (reference sequence). CDR3 DNA: TGTGCCAGCAGTTTATCGCTAGTGTCCTACGAGCAGTACTTC. Amino acids: CASSLSLVSYEQYF.

The chain carries TRBV11-2 and TRBJ1-4; 9 bases are a match to TRBD1. From germline, CDR1 is SGHAT and CDR2 FQNNGV. The CDR3 runs to 14 residues. J lost 7 bases, V lost 7 bases, and 7 bases had no gene match. CDR3 loop: CASTRDRGSEKLFF. The CDR3 region has the DNA TGTGCCAGCACCCGAGACAGGGGGTCTGAAAAACTGTTTTTT.

V is TRBV28 and J is TRBJ1-2, with 11 bases aligning to TRBD1. The V and J ends lost 5 bases and 6 bases, in that order; junction bases with no gene match: 5. Per germline, CDR1 MDHEN and CDR2 SYDVKM. The CDR3 extends over 14 amino acids. The CDR3 DNA is TGTGCCAGCAGTCCTGGGACAGGGGGTGATGGCTACACCTTC. Protein product: CASSPGTGGDGYTF.

This CDR3 reads CASSSGQPINYGYTF. CDR3 sequence (DNA): TGTGCCAGCAGCTCTGGACAGCCGATAAACTATGGCTACACCTTC. The gene calls are TRBV16 and TRBJ1-2; D may be TRBD1 (6 bases). The CDR3 has 15 residues. Deletions cut 5 bases from V and 2 bases from J, with 15 bases between. Germline CDR1 reads KGHSY; CDR2 reads FQNENV.

The chain carries TRBV5-1 and TRBJ2-7; D may be TRBD2 (6 bases). V was trimmed by 0 bases and J by 0 bases, leaving 13 bases between them. Germline values: CDR1 SGHRS, CDR2 YFSETQ. The CDR3 extends over 16 amino acids. The DNA of the CDR3 is TGCGCCAGCAGCTTGGCCGGGGGAGTCCCCTCCTACGAGCAGTACTTC. This translates into CASSLAGGVPSYEQYF.

This chain connects TRBV6-5 to TRBJ1-1; 9 bases line up with TRBD1. Looked up from germline, CDR1 is MNHEY and CDR2 is SVGAGI. J was trimmed by 5 bases and V by 5 bases; bases with no gene match: 6. The CDR3 extends over 14 amino acids. The CDR3 sequence is CASSIRDRVTEAFF. CDR3 nucleotides: TGTGCCAGCAGTATCCGGGACAGGGTAACTGAAGCTTTCTTT.

This chain uses TRBV7-2 with TRBJ2-7; tentatively, D is TRBD2 (6 bases). CDR3 length equals 12 residues. Trimming took 9 bases from V and 2 from J, leaving 11 bases between them. Germline CDR1 reads SGHTA; CDR2 reads FQGNSA. For the CDR3, the DNA is TGTGCCAGTGGAGGGTGGGCCTACGAGCAGTACTTC. Encoded protein: CASGGWAYEQYF.

This sequence joins TRBV6-6 and TRBJ1-1, with 7 bases aligning to TRBD1. Germline loops: CDR1 MNHNY, CDR2 SVGAGI (reference sequence). V was clipped by 6 bases and J by 4 bases; unmatched bases: 8. CDR3 length: 14 residues. CDR3 in DNA: TGTGCCAGCAGGGCGGGACAGCTCTCCACTGAAGCTTTCTTT. Protein: CASRAGQLSTEAFF.

This chain links TRBV19 with TRBJ2-7, with TRBD1 matching over 9 bases. This CDR3 is built from 16 residues. Germline trimming cut 1 base from V and 1 base from J; bases unmatched to any gene: 5. CDR1 and CDR2 from the germline V gene are LNHDA and SQIVND (reference sequence). The DNA for the CDR3 is TGTGCCAGTAGTATAGCAGGGACAGGGCGTTCCTACGAGCAGTACTTC. This translates into CASSIAGTGRSYEQYF. Full variable domain (missing parts from reference TRBV19 and TRBJ2-7): DGGITQSPKYLFRKEGQNVTLSCEQNLNHDAMYWYRQDPGQGLRLIYYSQIVNDFQKGDIAEGYSVSREKKESFPLTVTSAQKNPTAFYLCASSIAGTGRSYEQYFGPGTRLTVT.

V and J are TRBV15 and TRBJ1-2; 7 bases match TRBD1. The CDR3 runs 14 residues. CDR1 is LNHNV and CDR2 is YYDKDF in the germline V gene (reference sequence). V was clipped by 3 bases and J by 4 bases; unmatched bases: 5. In nucleotides, the CDR3 is TGTGCCACCAGCAGGAGCGGACAGGCCTATGGCTACACCTTC. This encodes CATSRSGQAYGYTF.

This clone was observed a handful of times. The rearrangement uses TRBV6-1 and TRBJ2-7; tentatively, D is TRBD2 (6 bases). The CDR3 is made up of 16 amino acids. CDR1 MNHNS and CDR2 SASEGT come from the germline V gene. The germline V and J ends were trimmed by 3 bases and 6 bases, with 21 bases remaining between them. The CDR3 here is CASSDSRFDPAGEQYF. CDR3 sequence (DNA): TGTGCCAGCAGTGATTCCCGGTTTGACCCAGCGGGCGAGCAGTACTTC.

This clone was found a few times. DNA of the CDR3: TGCGCCAGCAGCTTGGAGTTCGGGAACACTGAAGCTTTCTTT. Translation gives CASSLEFGNTEAFF. The chain employs TRBV5-1 and TRBJ1-1; no clear D gene. The CDR3 extends over 14 amino acids. V was clipped by 0 bases and J by 1 base, with 7 bases between them. CDR1 and CDR2 from the germline V gene are SGHRS and YFSETQ. The variable domain in full, with the rest retrieved from reference TRBV5-1 and TRBJ1-1, is KAGVTQTPRYLIKTRGQQVTLSCSPISGHRSVSWYQQTPGQGLQFLFEYFSETQRNKGNFPGRFSGRQFSNSRSEMNVSTLELGDSALYLCASSLEFGNTEAFFGQGTRLTVV.

V usage is TRBV13 and J usage is TRBJ2-7; D might be TRBD2 (6 bases). The CDR3 covers 16 residues. The germline gives CDR1 PRHDT, CDR2 FYEKMQ (reference sequence). Trimming removed 2 bases from V and 7 bases from J, with 21 bases in between. CDR3 nucleotide sequence: TGTGCCAGCAGCTTACGGCTGGGCGGGATAGAAGGGGAGCAGTACTTC. Translation: CASSLRLGGIEGEQYF. Full variable domain (missing parts from reference TRBV13 and TRBJ2-7): AAGVIQSPRHLIKEKRETATLKCYPIPRHDTVYWYQQGPGQDPQFLISFYEKMQSDKGSIPDRFSAQQFSDYHSELNMSSLELGDSALYFCASSLRLGGIEGEQYFGPGTRLTVT.

V gene TRBV11-2 combines with J gene TRBJ1-1, with a possible D match to TRBD1 (5 bases). Germline V gene data show CDR1 as SGHAT and CDR2 as FQNNGV. V shed 5 bases and J shed 8 bases, with 18 bases lying between them. The CDR3 spans 14 residues. The CDR3 DNA reads as TGTGCCAGCAGCAACCCCCGCCAGGGCCCCGAAGCTTTCTTT. Its protein product is CASSNPRQGPEAFF.

The chain joins TRBV5-1 to TRBJ2-3; 10 positions match TRBD1. CDR3 length: 14 residues. The germline V gene encodes CDR1 SGHRS and CDR2 YFSETQ. V trimming: 6 bases; J trimming: 6 bases; junction bases outside the gene matches: 7. The CDR3 region is CASKGTGVYDTQYF. Here the CDR3 DNA reads TGCGCCAGCAAGGGGACAGGGGTTTATGATACGCAGTATTTT.

The V gene is TRBV21-1, the J gene TRBJ2-1; the table's D call TRBD2 went unverified against the DNA. TRBV21-1 is reported as a pseudogene. This CDR3 is built from 20 residues. In nucleotides, the CDR3 is TGTGCCAGCAGCATCTTCTATCCGGGACTAGCGGGAAGGACGGACAATGAGCAGTTCTTC. As protein: CASSIFYPGLAGRTDNEQFF.

This sequence joins TRBV18 and TRBJ2-7; TRBD2 aligns across 7 bases. V dropped 3 bases and J dropped 3; count of bases not matched to a gene: 5. The CDR3 extends over 14 amino acids. Germline CDR1 KGHSH, CDR2 LQKENI. The CDR3: CASSPGGRGYEQYF. The CDR3 DNA sequence: TGTGCCAGCTCACCCGGAGGGAGGGGCTACGAGCAGTACTTC. Together with reference TRBV18 and TRBJ2-7, the CDR3 gives the full variable domain: NAGVMQNPRHLVRRRGQEARLRCSPMKGHSHVYWYRQLPEEGLKFMVYLQKENIIDESGMPKERFSAEFPKEGPSILRIQQVVRGDSAAYFCASSPGGRGYEQYFGPGTRLTVT.

The gene calls are TRBV7-9 and TRBJ2-7; D not certain. This CDR3 spans 14 amino acids. Looked up from germline, CDR1 is SEHNR and CDR2 is FQNEAQ (reference sequence). V shed 5 bases and J shed 2 bases, with 13 bases lying between them. Here the CDR3 reads CASSPTTPPYEQYF. The CDR3, as DNA: TGTGCCAGCAGCCCTACCACCCCGCCCTACGAGCAGTACTTC.

The rearrangement joins TRBV18 to TRBJ1-1, with unresolved D. The ends were cut back, 3 bases at V and 1 base at J, with 9 bases in the middle. This CDR3 region has 14 residues. In germline, CDR1 is KGHSH, CDR2 LQKENI. CDR3 DNA sequence: TGTGCCAGCTCACCTTATACACAGAACACTGAAGCTTTCTTT. This codes for CASSPYTQNTEAFF. The variable domain in full, with the rest retrieved from reference TRBV18 and TRBJ1-1, is NAGVMQNPRHLVRRRGQEARLRCSPMKGHSHVYWYRQLPEEGLKFMVYLQKENIIDESGMPKERFSAEFPKEGPSILRIQQVVRGDSAAYFCASSPYTQNTEAFFGQGTRLTVV.